This section outlines one T cell receptor (beta chain) sequence together with its context. This sample stems from a study of T cells expressing NK-cell markers. Study in general: The study sequenced eight donors, seven HCMV-seropositive and one seronegative.

Reprocessing the 5' RACE reads, TCRdb reports a single entry for every CDR3 protein and omits DNA. The sample holds roughly 170,000 distinct CDR3 sequences. The sequencing sample was made of blood T cells: a sorted CD56 or NKG2C T cell subset, CD4+ or CD8+ T cells, or bulk PBMC T cells (not recorded which). The receptor's source is a woman between 18 and 70 years old in good health.

The CDR3 region is CASSFQPLAGHPNEQFF. The V call is TRBV11-2, the J call TRBJ2-1; the D call of TRBD2 rests on TCRdb alone, since no DNA is present to check it. The germline CDR1 and CDR2 sequences are SGHAT and FQNNGV. The CDR3 has 17 residues.